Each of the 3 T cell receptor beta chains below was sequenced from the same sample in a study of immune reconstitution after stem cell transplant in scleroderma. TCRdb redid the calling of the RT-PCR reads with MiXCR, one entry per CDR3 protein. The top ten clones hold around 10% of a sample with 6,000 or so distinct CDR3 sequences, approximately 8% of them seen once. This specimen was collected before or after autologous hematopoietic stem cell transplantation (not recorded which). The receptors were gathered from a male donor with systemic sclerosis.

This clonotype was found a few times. CDR3 sequence reads: CASSELGAYTEAFF. The CDR3 DNA reads TGTGCCAGCAGTGAACTGGGGGCGTACACTGAAGCTTTCTTT. The V call is TRBV2, the J call TRBJ1-1; D possibly corresponds to TRBD1 (6 bases). CDR1 is SNHLY and CDR2 is FYNNEI in the germline V gene. Trimming took off 2 bases at V and 3 bases at J, with 10 bases between the two ends. The CDR3 has 14 residues.

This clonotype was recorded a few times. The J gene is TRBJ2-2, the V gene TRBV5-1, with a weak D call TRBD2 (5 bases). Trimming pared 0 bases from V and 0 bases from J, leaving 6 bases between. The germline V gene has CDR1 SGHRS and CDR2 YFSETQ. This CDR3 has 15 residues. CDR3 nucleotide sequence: TGCGCCAGCAGCTTGGCGGGGACGAACACCGGGGAGCTGTTTTTT. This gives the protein CASSLAGTNTGELFF.

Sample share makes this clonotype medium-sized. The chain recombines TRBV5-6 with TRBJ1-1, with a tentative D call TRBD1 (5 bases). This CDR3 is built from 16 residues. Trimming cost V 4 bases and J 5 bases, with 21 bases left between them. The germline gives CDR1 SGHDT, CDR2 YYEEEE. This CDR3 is CASSPQGVVFGTEAFF. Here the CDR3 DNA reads TGTGCCAGCAGCCCCCAAGGGGTGGTATTTGGTACTGAAGCTTTCTTT. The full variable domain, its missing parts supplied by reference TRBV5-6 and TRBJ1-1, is DAGVTQSPTHLIKTRGQQVTLRCSPKSGHDTVSWYQQALGQGPQFIFQYYEEEERQRGNFPDRFSGHQFPNYSSELNVNALLLGDSALYLCASSPQGVVFGTEAFFGQGTRLTVV.